The clone carrying this T cell receptor (beta chain) appeared a few times. Each sorted fraction was over 98% pure. With 8 bases clipped from V and 2 bases from J, the junction kept 10 bases outside the gene matches. The CDR3 contains 14 residues. The V gene's germline CDR1 is GTSNPN and CDR2 SVGIG (reference sequence). The study reverse transcribed the entire isolated RNA, so it sequenced expressed TCRB transcripts. TCRdb's table, derived via immunoSEQ multiplex PCR, lists solely in-frame clones and lacks some. The sample includes some 150,000 clones, around 51% of them seen just once. The source of the sample is a study of beta chain features in type 1 diabetes.

The TCR sequence derives from a man younger than 35 in good health. The sequenced sample was Tregs from blood. This rearrangement joins TRBV30 to TRBJ2-3; TRBD1 matches at 7 bases. The CDR3, as DNA: TGTGCCCTCGGGTCGGGACAGATCACAGATACGCAGTATTTT. It is translated as CALGSGQITDTQYF.